This T cell receptor (beta chain) was retrieved from a study of read filtering for tumor transcriptome and immune sequencing. The library was built from 400 ng RNA with molecular barcoded adaptors for alpha/delta and beta/gamma chains. One entry per CDR3 protein, called by TCRdb with MiXCR from the reads. The table records approximately 93,000 distinct CDR3 sequences, around a fifth of them present only once. In germline, CDR1 is LGHNA, CDR2 YNFKEQ. This CDR3 is 16 amino acids long. V gave up 4 bases and J gave up 3 bases; unmatched junction bases: 9. The rearrangement joins TRBV4-2 to TRBJ2-5; TRBD2 agrees at 9 bases. The sequence was obtained from a donor at least 40 years old with multiple myeloma. Sequenced sample: a population of CD138-negative cells sorted from bone marrow. The CDR3 nucleotides read TGTGCCAGCAGCCCAGGGAGCGGGGGGAATAAAGAGACCCAGTACTTC. Protein: CASSPGSGGNKETQYF.